What follows are 16 T cell receptor beta chains derived from one specimen sequenced in a study of blood T cell repertoires in COVID-19. Assay used: immunoSEQ multiplex PCR; TCRdb lists only in-frame clones, some missing. The sample includes 490,000 or so clones, roughly 88% of them seen just once. The source material was PBMCs or T cells enriched from blood (not recorded which). Receptors were obtained from a woman in her forties who had recovered from COVID-19.

This chain joins TRBV19 and TRBJ1-1; D not resolved. V gave up 5 bases and J gave up 6 bases, with 16 bases separating them. CDR1 and CDR2 from the germline V gene are LNHDA and SQIVND (reference sequence). This CDR3 is 14 amino acids long. For the CDR3, the DNA is TGTGCCAGTAGTCCCCGGCGGGGTCGGGCTGAAGCTTTCTTT. This sequence encodes CASSPRRGRAEAFF.

The chain combines TRBV11-2 with TRBJ2-1, with D possibly matching TRBD1 (6 bases). Trimming took 3 bases from V and 5 from J, leaving 20 bases between them. The germline gives CDR1 SGHAT, CDR2 FQNNGV. This CDR3 contains 17 residues. The CDR3: CASSLLGGAWPDNEQFF. CDR3 nucleotides: TGTGCCAGCAGCTTGTTAGGGGGAGCGTGGCCCGACAATGAGCAGTTCTTC.

J is TRBJ2-3 and V is TRBV30; D not resolved. V was clipped by 5 bases and J by 5 bases, with 8 bases between them. The V gene's germline CDR1 is GTSNPN and CDR2 SVGIG (reference sequence). This CDR3 has 11 amino acids. Here the CDR3 DNA reads TGTGCCTGGGACCTAGGAGATACGCAGTATTTT. Protein product: CAWDLGDTQYF.

The chain employs TRBV10-3 and TRBJ2-2; D may be TRBD2 (6 bases). The CDR3 runs to 16 residues. Germline V gene sequence: CDR1 ENHRY, CDR2 SYGVKD. V gave up 3 bases and J gave up 3 bases, with 14 bases separating them. The CDR3 here is CAISDWREGDTGELFF. CDR3 bases: TGTGCCATCAGTGACTGGAGGGAAGGGGACACCGGGGAGCTGTTTTTT.

The chain recombines TRBV9 with TRBJ2-7; D remains unclear. The CDR3 runs 12 residues. Germline lookup yields CDR1 SGDLS and CDR2 YYNGEE. Trimming pared 3 bases from V and 1 base from J, leaving 5 bases between. The DNA of the CDR3 is TGTGCCAGCAGCGGTCTATCCTACGAGCAGTACTTC. It translates to CASSGLSYEQYF.

This clone has a single count. The chain has TRBV11-3 and TRBJ2-1; no reliable D call. The CDR3 covers 14 residues. Trimming cost V 5 bases and J 6 bases, with 14 bases left between them. Germline CDR1 and CDR2: SGHNT and YENEEA. CDR3 amino acids: CASSVPLAGNEQFF. The CDR3, as DNA: TGTGCCAGCAGCGTCCCGTTAGCTGGCAATGAGCAGTTCTTC. Full variable domain (rest looked up from reference TRBV11-3 and TRBJ2-1): EAGVVQSPRYKIIEKKQPVAFWCNPISGHNTLYWYLQNLGQGPELLIRYENEEAVDDSQLPKDRFSAERLKGVDSTLKIQPAELGDSAVYLCASSVPLAGNEQFFGPGTRLTVL.

This sequence joins TRBV14 and TRBJ1-1; tentatively, D is TRBD1 (6 bases). V was cut by 4 bases and J by 5 bases, with 20 bases left in between. CDR1 and CDR2 from the germline V gene are SGHDN and FVKESK. This CDR3 has 16 residues. The CDR3 loop reads CASSREGGFGGTEAFF. CDR3 nucleotide sequence: TGTGCCAGCAGCCGGGAGGGGGGATTCGGTGGTACTGAAGCTTTCTTT.

The genes are TRBV19 and TRBJ1-2; 9 bases match TRBD1. The CDR3 totals 13 residues. The V gene's germline CDR1 is LNHDA and CDR2 SQIVND (reference sequence). The ends lost 5 bases at V and 7 bases at J; junction bases unmatched: 5. The CDR3 nucleotides are TGTGCCAGTAGTCCGACAGGGGGAGGTGGCTACACCTTC. This encodes CASSPTGGGGYTF.

J is TRBJ2-7 and V is TRBV18; weak D call: TRBD1 (6 bases). V was clipped by 4 bases and J by 4 bases, with 14 bases between them. Germline V lookup: CDR1 KGHSH, CDR2 LQKENI. The CDR3 contains 14 residues. This CDR3 reads CASSLEGTTYEQYF. DNA for the CDR3: TGTGCCAGCTCACTTGAGGGGACAACTTACGAGCAGTACTTC.

DNA of the CDR3: TGTGCCAGCACGCCGGGACAGGGGAACTATGGCTACACCTTC. It encodes CASTPGQGNYGYTF. The rearrangement joins TRBV5-4 to TRBJ1-2; 10 bases agree with TRBD1. Germline trimming cut 6 bases from V and 2 bases from J; bases unmatched to any gene: 4. This CDR3 comprises 14 residues. Per the germline V gene, CDR1 is SGHNT and CDR2 is YYREEE (reference sequence).

The chain links TRBV6-2 or TRBV6-3 to TRBJ2-7; 7 bases are a match to TRBD1. V was clipped by 5 bases and J by 1 base; unmatched bases: 11. The CDR3 has 16 amino acids. CDR1 and CDR2 (germline): MNHEY, SVGEGT. CDR3 region: CASSQGTGTASYEQYF. CDR3 in DNA: TGTGCCAGCAGTCAAGGGACCGGGACAGCTTCCTACGAGCAGTACTTC.

The rearrangement joins TRBV15 to TRBJ1-4; no clear D gene. This CDR3 comprises 12 residues. Germline lookup yields CDR1 LNHNV and CDR2 YYDKDF (reference sequence). Trimming shortened V by 3 bases and J by 8 bases, and 7 bases separated the two germline ends. DNA of the CDR3: TGTGCCACCAGCAGTGGCTTCGAAAAACTGTTTTTT. Its protein product is CATSSGFEKLFF.

The rearrangement uses TRBV14 and TRBJ2-3; 11 nucleotides align to TRBD2. V was pared by 4 bases and J by 0 bases, with 6 bases of the junction left unmatched. This CDR3 comprises 17 residues. Germline V gene data show CDR1 as SGHDN and CDR2 as FVKESK. The chain's CDR3 is CASSLLLAGGSTDTQYF. As DNA, the CDR3 is TGTGCCAGCAGCCTCCTGCTAGCGGGAGGAAGCACAGATACGCAGTATTTT.

The chain employs TRBV6-5 and TRBJ2-7; possibly TRBD1 for D (5 bases). CDR1 MNHEY and CDR2 SVGAGI come from the germline V gene. The length of the CDR3 is 14 residues. With 6 bases removed from V and 1 base from J, the gap between germline ends came to 13 bases. Here the CDR3 reads CASSIRTTSYEQYF. CDR3 nucleotide sequence: TGTGCCAGCAGCATAAGGACAACTTCCTACGAGCAGTACTTC.

This chain joins TRBV18 and TRBJ2-2; 7 nucleotides line up with TRBD1. Looked up from germline, CDR1 is KGHSH and CDR2 is LQKENI. V gave up 2 bases and J gave up 0 bases; unmatched junction bases: 6. The length of the CDR3 is 17 residues. DNA for the CDR3: TGTGCCAGCTCACCATCTACAGGGGCTGCGAACACCGGGGAGCTGTTTTTT. It encodes CASSPSTGAANTGELFF.

The rearrangement links TRBV3-1 (or the pseudogene TRBV3-2) to TRBJ1-2; no reliable D call. CDR1 and CDR2 from the germline V gene are LGHDT and YNNKEL (reference sequence). The CDR3 runs to 14 residues. V gave up 1 base and J gave up 1 base, with 7 bases separating them. The CDR3 loop reads CASSQGPINYGYTF. The CDR3 region has the DNA TGTGCCAGCAGCCAAGGTCCCATTAACTATGGCTACACCTTC.